These 29 T cell receptor beta chains came from one sample sequenced in a study of early T cells in non-severe SARS-CoV-2 infection. MiXCR, run by TCRdb on the 5' RACE reads, gives a single entry per CDR3 protein. The sample contains 40,000 or so distinct CDR3 sequences, 11% of which appear only once. The sequenced sample consisted of whole blood. The receptors were gathered from an adult who was a healthcare worker with PCR-confirmed SARS-CoV-2 infection or an uninfected control (not recorded which).

There are many counts of this clonotype. The chain has TRBV28 and TRBJ2-5; 11 bases line up with TRBD2. The junction had 5 bases not matched to a gene; V was cut back by 3 bases and J by 5 bases. This CDR3 region has 15 residues. Germline-derived CDR1 and CDR2 are MDHEN and SYDVKM. The CDR3 DNA sequence: TGTGCCAGCAGTTTTAGCGGGAGGGCCTTTGAGACCCAGTACTTC. Translating gives CASSFSGRAFETQYF.

This clonotype was found many times. The chain has TRBV12-3 or TRBV12-4 and TRBJ2-1; unclear D gene. Trimming took off 5 bases at V and 4 bases at J, with 3 bases between the two ends. The CDR3 totals 11 residues. CDR3 coding DNA: TGTGCCAGCAGTCAATACAATGAGCAGTTCTTC. This encodes CASSQYNEQFF.

This clonotype was seen a few times. The CDR3 sequence: CSARGGSPNTEAFF. For the CDR3, the DNA is TGCAGTGCTAGAGGAGGCAGCCCGAACACTGAAGCTTTCTTT. V usage is TRBV20-1 and J usage is TRBJ1-1; D remains unclear. Per the germline V gene, CDR1 is DFQATT and CDR2 is SNEGSKA (reference sequence). CDR3 size: 14 residues. The V end lost 1 base, the J end lost 1 base, and 10 bases lay between the germline ends.

This clonotype was counted a few times. The gene calls are TRBV10-2 and TRBJ1-1; 7 bases are shared with TRBD1. CDR1 WSHSY and CDR2 SAAADI come from the germline V gene. V lost 6 bases and J lost 2; bases outside the gene matches: 6. The CDR3 runs 14 residues. The CDR3 loop reads CASSSQGGNTEAFF. The CDR3 coding sequence is TGCGCCAGCAGCTCTCAGGGGGGTAACACTGAAGCTTTCTTT.

In its sample, this clonotype was seen a few times. V is TRBV10-3 and J is TRBJ1-3, with TRBD1 as a possible D gene (6 bases). The CDR3 consists of 12 residues. Germline CDR1 is ENHRY and CDR2 is SYGVKD. V lost 2 bases to trimming and J lost 9 bases, with 8 bases between them. The CDR3 loop is CAISEGGGTIYF. The DNA for the CDR3 is TGTGCCATCAGTGAGGGGGGCGGCACCATATATTTT.

This clonotype was counted at least ten times. This chain connects TRBV29-1 to TRBJ2-5; possibly TRBD1 for D (5 bases). The V end lost 4 bases, the J end lost 5 bases, and 11 bases lay between the germline ends. The CDR3 totals 12 residues. CDR1 is SQVTM and CDR2 is ANQGSEA in the germline V gene. CDR3 in amino acids: CSVAESGETQYF. The CDR3 bases are TGCAGCGTTGCCGAGTCAGGGGAGACCCAGTACTTC.

This clonotype was seen a handful of times. The chain employs TRBV12-3 or TRBV12-4 and TRBJ2-7, with 9 bases fitting TRBD2. With 7 bases clipped from V and 4 bases from J, the junction kept 14 bases outside the gene matches. The length of the CDR3 is 16 residues. CDR3 sequence (DNA): TGTGCCAGCACCCTAAGCGGGGGGAGAGGTTCGTACGAGCAGTACTTC. Residues: CASTLSGGRGSYEQYF.

This clonotype was found many times. V gene TRBV11-2 combines with J gene TRBJ2-3, with D unresolved. Germline assignment: CDR1 SGHAT and CDR2 FQNNGV. Trimming pared 0 bases from V and 4 bases from J, leaving 11 bases between. The CDR3 runs 15 residues. The CDR3 DNA reads as TGTGCCAGCAGCTTAGATCTTGCCAGACCAGATACGCAGTATTTT. Translation: CASSLDLARPDTQYF.

This chain uses TRBV6-2 or TRBV6-3 with TRBJ1-1; 7 positions agree with TRBD1. CDR3 length: 14 residues. Per germline, CDR1 MNHEY and CDR2 SVGEGT. V lost 7 bases, J lost 1 base, and 6 bases stayed unmatched. CDR3 in amino acids: CASIRTGQNTEAFF. DNA for the CDR3: TGTGCCAGCATAAGGACAGGCCAGAACACTGAAGCTTTCTTT.

This clonotype came up a few times. V is TRBV24-1 and J is TRBJ2-1, with 11 bases identical to TRBD2. CDR1 and CDR2 from the germline V gene are KGHDR and SFDVKD. Trimming at V came to 7 bases and at J to 10 bases, leaving 11 bases not matched to a gene. CDR3 length: 15 amino acids. As DNA, the CDR3 is TGTGCCACCAGAGGGACTAGCGGACCCTTCGGGGAGCAGTTCTTC. Residues: CATRGTSGPFGEQFF.

This clonotype was detected ten times or more. This rearrangement joins TRBV12-3 or TRBV12-4 to TRBJ2-5, with 9 nucleotides matching TRBD1. CDR3 size: 13 residues. With 5 bases clipped from V and 6 bases from J, the junction kept 4 bases outside the gene matches. The DNA for the CDR3 is TGTGCCAGCAGTCTGAACAGGGGGCAGACCCAGTACTTC. Its protein is CASSLNRGQTQYF.

This clonotype occurred a few times. The chain has TRBV29-1 and TRBJ2-1; D is perhaps TRBD2 (7 bases). The CDR3 has 14 amino acids. V lost 4 bases, J lost 5 bases, and 15 bases lay in between. Per the germline V gene, CDR1 is SQVTM and CDR2 is ANQGSEA. As DNA, the CDR3 is TGCAGCGTTGCGGGGGGCGGCATGAACAATGAGCAGTTCTTC. Translating it yields CSVAGGGMNNEQFF.

This clonotype showed up many times. The chain uses TRBV6-1 and TRBJ1-2; D may be TRBD1 (6 bases). Germline values: CDR1 MNHNS, CDR2 SASEGT. This CDR3 is 16 amino acids long. V was pared by 8 bases and J by 0 bases, with 19 bases between. CDR3 sequence reads: CASRRNTQGANYGYTF. CDR3 sequence (DNA): TGTGCCAGCCGCCGCAATACACAGGGAGCTAACTATGGCTACACCTTC.

This clonotype occurred many times. The rearrangement links TRBV7-9 to TRBJ2-1; the D gene is possibly TRBD1 (5 bases). This CDR3 comprises 11 residues. The germline CDR1 and CDR2 sequences are SEHNR and FQNEAQ (reference sequence). V lost 5 bases to trimming and J lost 9 bases, with 8 bases between them. The CDR3 DNA reads as TGTGCCAGCAGCCCACAGGTTGAGCAGTTCTTC. Encoded protein: CASSPQVEQFF.

This clonotype turned up a few times. J is TRBJ2-3 and V is TRBV6-1; perhaps TRBD2 as D (5 bases). V was clipped by 3 bases and J by 3 bases, with 10 bases between them. From germline, CDR1 is MNHNS and CDR2 SASEGT. The CDR3 totals 14 residues. The CDR3 here is CASSDGLLTDTQYF. The CDR3 region has the DNA TGTGCCAGCAGTGATGGACTCTTGACAGATACGCAGTATTTT.

The CDR3 DNA reads TGTGCCAGTAGTATAAGGACTGATGGGGCAGATACGCAGTATTTT. It translates to CASSIRTDGADTQYF. This sequence joins TRBV19 and TRBJ2-3, with D maybe TRBD2 (5 bases). The CDR3 sequence is 15 residues long. V lost 2 bases, J lost 4 bases, and 13 bases lay in between. In germline, CDR1 is LNHDA, CDR2 SQIVND (reference sequence). Based on the CDR3 plus reference TRBV19 and TRBJ2-3, the full variable domain is DGGITQSPKYLFRKEGQNVTLSCEQNLNHDAMYWYRQDPGQGLRLIYYSQIVNDFQKGDIAEGYSVSREKKESFPLTVTSAQKNPTAFYLCASSIRTDGADTQYFGPGTRLTVL.

This clonotype was seen only a few times. The chain carries TRBV18 and TRBJ1-1; tentative D call: TRBD1 (6 bases). Deletions cut 5 bases from V and 0 bases from J, with 13 bases between. Germline V gene lookup returns CDR1 KGHSH and CDR2 LQKENI. This CDR3 region has 15 residues. The CDR3 nucleotides read TGTGCCAGCTCAGCCGACAGGAATATGAACACTGAAGCTTTCTTT. This gives the protein CASSADRNMNTEAFF.

This clonotype was counted ten times or more. The V call is TRBV29-1, the J call TRBJ2-1, with no clear D. Germline CDR1 is SQVTM and CDR2 is ANQGSEA. V lost 6 bases and J lost 8, with 8 bases in between. The CDR3 runs 10 residues. CDR3 residues: CSVAWYEQFF. DNA of the CDR3: TGCAGCGTCGCCTGGTATGAGCAGTTCTTC.

This clonotype appeared many times. CDR3 region: CASRSSGANVLTF. Written as DNA, the CDR3 is TGTGCCAGCAGAAGCTCTGGGGCCAACGTCCTGACTTTC. The V and J genes are TRBV6-5 and TRBJ2-6; D not resolved. Germline V CDR1 and CDR2: MNHEY, SVGAGI. Trimming took 6 bases from V and 0 from J, leaving 3 bases between them. This CDR3 contains 13 residues.

Ten or more counts support this clonotype. This chain uses TRBV7-8 with TRBJ2-7; D might be TRBD2 (6 bases). This CDR3 contains 18 residues. Trimming took off 5 bases at V and 3 bases at J, with 26 bases between the two ends. Germline V gene sequence: CDR1 SGHVS, CDR2 FQNEAQ. CDR3: CASSPQPKRAMGDYEQYF. The CDR3, as DNA: TGTGCCAGCAGCCCCCAGCCAAAGCGGGCGATGGGGGACTACGAGCAGTACTTC. The entire variable domain, with the rest obtained from reference TRBV7-8 and TRBJ2-7, is as follows: GAGVSQSPRYKVAKRGQDVALRCDPISGHVSLFWYQQALGQGPEFLTYFQNEAQLDKSGLPSDRFFAERPEGSVSTLKIQRTQQEDSAVYLCASSPQPKRAMGDYEQYFGPGTRLTVT.

The table lists this clonotype with many counts. This chain connects TRBV5-8 to TRBJ2-5, with 7 bases aligning to TRBD2. The CDR3 runs 16 residues. The germline V gene encodes CDR1 SGHTS and CDR2 YDEGEE. Losses at the gene ends were 1 base for V and 0 bases for J; bases not matched to a gene: 6. The CDR3 bases are TGTGCCAGCAGCTTGTTTCTAGCGGCGAACCAAGAGACCCAGTACTTC. The encoded protein is CASSLFLAANQETQYF.

This clonotype was seen only a few times. V and J are TRBV4-2 and TRBJ2-1, with D perhaps being TRBD1 or TRBD2 (5 bases each). The CDR3 covers 12 residues. Germline lookup yields CDR1 LGHNA and CDR2 YNFKEQ. Trimming took off 1 base at V and 10 bases at J, with 8 bases between the two ends. DNA for the CDR3: TGTGCCAGCAGCCAAGTAGGGGACGAGCAGTTCTTC. Translation gives CASSQVGDEQFF.

This clonotype was found a few times. V usage is TRBV7-2 and J usage is TRBJ2-2, with D unresolved. Germline V lookup: CDR1 SGHTA, CDR2 FQGNSA. V lost 3 bases, J lost 8 bases, and 10 bases lay in between. The CDR3 is made up of 13 amino acids. The CDR3 DNA reads as TGTGCCAGCAGCTTGGACGGTGCTGGGGAGCTGTTTTTT. This codes for CASSLDGAGELFF. The complete variable domain, with remaining parts taken from reference TRBV7-2 and TRBJ2-2, reads GAGVSQSPSNKVTEKGKDVELRCDPISGHTALYWYRQSLGQGLEFLIYFQGNSAPDKSGLPSDRFSAERTGGSVSTLTIQRTQQEDSAVYLCASSLDGAGELFFGEGSRLTVL.

The CDR3 is CASTNRVEQYF. In nucleotides, the CDR3 is TGTGCCAGCACGAACAGGGTGGAGCAGTACTTC. The chain combines TRBV6-2 or TRBV6-3 with TRBJ2-7, with a weak D call TRBD1 (6 bases). The V gene lost 7 bases and the J gene lost 7 bases, with 11 bases spanning the gap. The CDR3 length is 11 residues. From germline, CDR1 is MNHEY and CDR2 SVGEGT.

In its sample, this clonotype was seen a few times. This chain links TRBV7-2 with TRBJ1-2; D is unclear. Trimming pared 3 bases from V and 4 bases from J, leaving 6 bases between. Germline V lookup: CDR1 SGHTA, CDR2 FQGNSA. This CDR3 is built from 12 residues. The CDR3 loop reads CASSLDVYGYTF. DNA for the CDR3: TGTGCCAGCAGCTTGGACGTCTATGGCTACACCTTC. Full variable domain (missing parts from reference TRBV7-2 and TRBJ1-2): GAGVSQSPSNKVTEKGKDVELRCDPISGHTALYWYRQSLGQGLEFLIYFQGNSAPDKSGLPSDRFSAERTGGSVSTLTIQRTQQEDSAVYLCASSLDVYGYTFGSGTRLTVV.

This clonotype showed up just a few times. The rearrangement uses TRBV7-3 and TRBJ2-1; 10 bases agree with TRBD2. Trimming took 2 bases from V and 6 from J; bases not matched to a gene: 7. The CDR3 is 16 residues long. Germline V lookup: CDR1 SGHTA, CDR2 FQGTGA. DNA for the CDR3: TGTGCCAGCAGCTTATCTCCTAGCGGGAGAGGCAATGAGCAGTTCTTC. Translation: CASSLSPSGRGNEQFF.

This clonotype was recorded at least ten times. The V and J genes are TRBV3-1 and TRBJ2-4, with D perhaps TRBD2 (5 bases). Looked up from germline, CDR1 is LGHDT and CDR2 is YNNKEL (reference sequence). The CDR3 totals 16 residues. V lost 1 base and J 6 bases, leaving 16 bases between the germline ends. DNA for the CDR3: TGTGCCAGCAGCCAAGGCGGCGGAGGCCTCGGAAACATTCAGTACTTC. Its protein product is CASSQGGGGLGNIQYF.

The table lists this clonotype with many counts. The chain carries TRBV20-1 and TRBJ2-4, with TRBD1 matching over 11 bases. The length of the CDR3 is 12 residues. V shed 5 bases, J shed 8 bases, and the junction held 2 bases outside the gene matches. Germline V lookup: CDR1 DFQATT, CDR2 SNEGSKA (reference sequence). The CDR3 spells CSAGDRGDIQYF. In DNA, the CDR3 is TGCAGTGCTGGGGACAGGGGGGACATTCAGTACTTC.

This clonotype was counted at least ten times. V and J are TRBV7-9 and TRBJ1-1; D is unclear. CDR1 and CDR2 from the germline V gene are SEHNR and FQNEAQ (reference sequence). Trimming removed 1 base at V and 1 base at J, with 7 bases between. CDR3 length: 14 amino acids. CDR3 loop: CASSLEPGNTEAFF. The CDR3 coding sequence is TGTGCCAGCAGCTTAGAGCCAGGGAACACTGAAGCTTTCTTT. The full variable domain, rest sourced from reference TRBV7-9 and TRBJ1-1, is DTGVSQNPRHKITKRGQNVTFRCDPISEHNRLYWYRQTLGQGPEFLTYFQNEAQLEKSRLLSDRFSAERPKGSFSTLEIQRTEQGDSAMYLCASSLEPGNTEAFFGQGTRLTVV.